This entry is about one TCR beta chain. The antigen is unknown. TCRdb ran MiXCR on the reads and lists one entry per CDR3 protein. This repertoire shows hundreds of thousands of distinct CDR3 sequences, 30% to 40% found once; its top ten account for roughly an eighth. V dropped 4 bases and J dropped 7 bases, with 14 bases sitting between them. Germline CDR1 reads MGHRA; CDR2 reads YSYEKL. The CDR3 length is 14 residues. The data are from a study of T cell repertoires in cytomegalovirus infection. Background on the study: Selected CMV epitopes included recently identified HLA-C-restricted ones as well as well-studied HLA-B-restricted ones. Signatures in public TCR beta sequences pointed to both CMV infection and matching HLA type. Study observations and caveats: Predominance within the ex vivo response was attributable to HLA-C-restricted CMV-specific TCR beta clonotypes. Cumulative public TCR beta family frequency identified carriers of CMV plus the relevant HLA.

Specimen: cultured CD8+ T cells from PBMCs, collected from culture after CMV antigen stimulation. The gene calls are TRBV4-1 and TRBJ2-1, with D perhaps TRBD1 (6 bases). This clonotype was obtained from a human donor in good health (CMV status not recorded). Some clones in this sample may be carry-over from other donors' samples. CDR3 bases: TGCGCCAGCAGCCCCCAGAGGGGGTGGAATGAGCAGTTCTTC. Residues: CASSPQRGWNEQFF.